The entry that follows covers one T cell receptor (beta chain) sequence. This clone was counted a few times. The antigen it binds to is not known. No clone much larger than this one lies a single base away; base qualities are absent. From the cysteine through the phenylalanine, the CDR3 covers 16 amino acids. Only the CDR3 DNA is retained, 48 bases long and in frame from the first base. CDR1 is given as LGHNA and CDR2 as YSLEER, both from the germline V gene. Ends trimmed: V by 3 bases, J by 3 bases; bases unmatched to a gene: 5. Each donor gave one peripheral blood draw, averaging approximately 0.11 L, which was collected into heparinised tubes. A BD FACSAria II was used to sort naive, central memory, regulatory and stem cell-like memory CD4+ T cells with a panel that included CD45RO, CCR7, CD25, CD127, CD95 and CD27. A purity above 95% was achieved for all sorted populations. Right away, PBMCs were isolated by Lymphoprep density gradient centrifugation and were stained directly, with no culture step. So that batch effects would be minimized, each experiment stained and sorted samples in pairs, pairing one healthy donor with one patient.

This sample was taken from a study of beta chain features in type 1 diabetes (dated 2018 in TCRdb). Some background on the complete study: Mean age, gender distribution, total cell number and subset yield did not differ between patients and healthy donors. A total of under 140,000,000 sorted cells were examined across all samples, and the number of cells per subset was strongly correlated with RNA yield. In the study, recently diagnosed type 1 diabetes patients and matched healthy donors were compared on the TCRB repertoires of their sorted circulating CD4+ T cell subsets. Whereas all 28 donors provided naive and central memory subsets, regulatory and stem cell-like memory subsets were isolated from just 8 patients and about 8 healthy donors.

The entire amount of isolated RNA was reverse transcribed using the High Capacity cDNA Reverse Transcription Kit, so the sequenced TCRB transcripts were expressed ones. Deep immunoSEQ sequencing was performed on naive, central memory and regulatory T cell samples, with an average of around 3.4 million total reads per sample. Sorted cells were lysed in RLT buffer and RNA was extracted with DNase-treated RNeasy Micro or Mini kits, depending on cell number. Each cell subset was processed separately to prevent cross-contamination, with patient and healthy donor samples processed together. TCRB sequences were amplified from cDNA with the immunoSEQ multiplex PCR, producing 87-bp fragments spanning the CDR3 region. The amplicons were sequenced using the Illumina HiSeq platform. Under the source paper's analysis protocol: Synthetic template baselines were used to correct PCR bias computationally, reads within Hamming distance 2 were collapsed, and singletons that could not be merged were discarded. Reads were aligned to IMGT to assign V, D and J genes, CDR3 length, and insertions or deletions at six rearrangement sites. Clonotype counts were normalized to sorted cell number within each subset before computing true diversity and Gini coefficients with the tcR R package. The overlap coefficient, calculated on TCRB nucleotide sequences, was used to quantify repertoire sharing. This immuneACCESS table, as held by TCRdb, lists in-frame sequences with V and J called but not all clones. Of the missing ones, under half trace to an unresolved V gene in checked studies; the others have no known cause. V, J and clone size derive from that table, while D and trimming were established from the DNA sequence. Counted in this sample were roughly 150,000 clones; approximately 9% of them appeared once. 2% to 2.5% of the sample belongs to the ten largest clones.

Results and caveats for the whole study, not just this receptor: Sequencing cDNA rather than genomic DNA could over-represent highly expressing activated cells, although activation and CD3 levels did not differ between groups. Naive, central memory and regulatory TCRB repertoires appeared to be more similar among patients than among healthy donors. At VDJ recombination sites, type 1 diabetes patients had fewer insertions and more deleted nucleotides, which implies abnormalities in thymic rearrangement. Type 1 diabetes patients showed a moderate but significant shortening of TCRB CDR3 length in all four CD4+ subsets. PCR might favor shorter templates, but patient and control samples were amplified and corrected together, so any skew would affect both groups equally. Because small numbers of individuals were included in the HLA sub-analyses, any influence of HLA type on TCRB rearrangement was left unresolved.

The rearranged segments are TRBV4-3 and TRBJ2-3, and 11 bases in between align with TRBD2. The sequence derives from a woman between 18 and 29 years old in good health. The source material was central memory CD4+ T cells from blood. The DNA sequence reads TGCGCCAGCAGCCATGTAGCGGGGGGGCCAACAGATACGCAGTATTTT. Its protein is CASSHVAGGPTDTQYF.